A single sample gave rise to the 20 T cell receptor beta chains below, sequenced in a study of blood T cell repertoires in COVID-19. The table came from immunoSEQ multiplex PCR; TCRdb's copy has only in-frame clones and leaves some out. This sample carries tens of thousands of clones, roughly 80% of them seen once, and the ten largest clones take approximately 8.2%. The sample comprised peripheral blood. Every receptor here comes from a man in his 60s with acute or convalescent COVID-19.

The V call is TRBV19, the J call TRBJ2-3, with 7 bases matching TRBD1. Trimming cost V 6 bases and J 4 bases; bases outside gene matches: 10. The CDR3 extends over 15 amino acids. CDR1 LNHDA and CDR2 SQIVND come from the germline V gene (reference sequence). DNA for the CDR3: TGTGCCAGTAGCCATCGACAGGGTGCGGCAGATACGCAGTATTTT. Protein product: CASSHRQGAADTQYF.

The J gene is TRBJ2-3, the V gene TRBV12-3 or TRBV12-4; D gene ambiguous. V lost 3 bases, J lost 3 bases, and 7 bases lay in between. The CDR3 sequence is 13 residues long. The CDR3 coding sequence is TGTGCCAGCAGTTTCGTCGGTACAGATACGCAGTATTTT. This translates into CASSFVGTDTQYF.

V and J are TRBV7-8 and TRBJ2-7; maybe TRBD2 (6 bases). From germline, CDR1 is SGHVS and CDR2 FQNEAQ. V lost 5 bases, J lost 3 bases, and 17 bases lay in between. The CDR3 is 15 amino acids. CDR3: CASSRGLREVYEQYF. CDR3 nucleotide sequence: TGTGCCAGCAGCCGGGGACTTAGGGAGGTCTACGAGCAGTACTTC.

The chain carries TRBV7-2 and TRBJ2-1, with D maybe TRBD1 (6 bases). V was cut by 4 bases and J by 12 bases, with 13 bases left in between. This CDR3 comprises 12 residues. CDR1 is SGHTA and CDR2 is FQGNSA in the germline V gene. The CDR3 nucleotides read TGTGCCAGCAGCTCGGACAGATTGACGCAGTTCTTC. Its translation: CASSSDRLTQFF.

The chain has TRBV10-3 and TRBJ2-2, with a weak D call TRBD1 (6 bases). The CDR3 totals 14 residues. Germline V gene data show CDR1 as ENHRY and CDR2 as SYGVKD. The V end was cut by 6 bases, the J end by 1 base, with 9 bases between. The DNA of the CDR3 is TGTGCCATCAGCGGACAGCTGAACACCGGGGAGCTGTTTTTT. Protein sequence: CAISGQLNTGELFF.

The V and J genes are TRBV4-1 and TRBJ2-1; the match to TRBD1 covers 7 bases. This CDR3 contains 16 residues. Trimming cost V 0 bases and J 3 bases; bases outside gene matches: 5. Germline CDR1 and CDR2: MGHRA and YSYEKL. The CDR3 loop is CASSQDLGQVYNEQFF. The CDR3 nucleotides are TGCGCCAGCAGCCAAGATCTTGGACAGGTCTACAATGAGCAGTTCTTC.

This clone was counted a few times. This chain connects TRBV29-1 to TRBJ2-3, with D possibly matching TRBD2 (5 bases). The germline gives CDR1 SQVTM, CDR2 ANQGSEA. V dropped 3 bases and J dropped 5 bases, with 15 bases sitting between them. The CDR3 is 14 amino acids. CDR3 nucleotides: TGCAGCGTTGACGGCCTCGGCGAGGGAGATACGCAGTATTTT. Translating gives CSVDGLGEGDTQYF.

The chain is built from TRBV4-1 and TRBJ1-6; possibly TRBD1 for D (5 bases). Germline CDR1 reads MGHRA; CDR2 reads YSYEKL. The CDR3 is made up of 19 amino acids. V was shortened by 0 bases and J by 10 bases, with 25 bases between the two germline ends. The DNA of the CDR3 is TGCGCCAGCAGCCAAGATACGGGGAGGGGTATAACCGCGCTATCACCCCTCCACTTT. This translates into CASSQDTGRGITALSPLHF.

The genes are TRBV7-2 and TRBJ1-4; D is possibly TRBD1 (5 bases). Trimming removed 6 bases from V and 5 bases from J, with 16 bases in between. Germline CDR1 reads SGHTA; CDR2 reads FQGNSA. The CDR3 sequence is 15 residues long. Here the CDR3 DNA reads TGTGCCAGCAGACGTACAGGAATTGGGAATGAAAAACTGTTTTTT. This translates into CASRRTGIGNEKLFF.

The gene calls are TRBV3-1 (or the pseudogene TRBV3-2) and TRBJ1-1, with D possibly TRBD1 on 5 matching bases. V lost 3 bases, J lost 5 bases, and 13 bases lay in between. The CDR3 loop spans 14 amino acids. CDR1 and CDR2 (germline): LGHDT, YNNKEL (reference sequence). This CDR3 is CASSQTTEGTEAFF. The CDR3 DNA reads TGTGCCAGCAGCCAGACAACGGAGGGGACTGAAGCTTTCTTT.

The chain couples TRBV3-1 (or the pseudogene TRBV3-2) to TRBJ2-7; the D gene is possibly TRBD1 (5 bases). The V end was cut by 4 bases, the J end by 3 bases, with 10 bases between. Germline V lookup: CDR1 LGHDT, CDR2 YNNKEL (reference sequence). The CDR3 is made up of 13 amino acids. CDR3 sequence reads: CASSPQGGYEQYF. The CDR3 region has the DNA TGTGCCAGCAGCCCCCAGGGCGGCTACGAGCAGTACTTC.

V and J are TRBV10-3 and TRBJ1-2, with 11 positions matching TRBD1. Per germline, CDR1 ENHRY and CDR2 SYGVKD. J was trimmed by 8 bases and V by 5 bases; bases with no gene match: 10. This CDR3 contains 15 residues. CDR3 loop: CAISSESGTGGGYTF. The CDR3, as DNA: TGTGCCATCAGTTCAGAATCCGGGACAGGGGGAGGCTACACCTTC.

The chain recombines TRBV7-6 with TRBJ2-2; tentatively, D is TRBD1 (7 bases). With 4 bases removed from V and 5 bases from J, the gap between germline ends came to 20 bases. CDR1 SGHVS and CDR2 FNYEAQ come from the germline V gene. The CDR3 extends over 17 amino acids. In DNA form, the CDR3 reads TGTGCCAGCAGCTCATCGACAGGGATCGGGGGTACCGGGGAGCTGTTTTTT. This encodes CASSSSTGIGGTGELFF.

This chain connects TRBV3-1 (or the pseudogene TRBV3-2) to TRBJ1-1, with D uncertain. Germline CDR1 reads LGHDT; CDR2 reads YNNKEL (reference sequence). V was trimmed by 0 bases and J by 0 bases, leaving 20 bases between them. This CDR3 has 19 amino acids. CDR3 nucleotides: TGTGCCAGCAGCCAAGATTTTCCACATTTACATGTTTTGAACACTGAAGCTTTCTTT. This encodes CASSQDFPHLHVLNTEAFF.

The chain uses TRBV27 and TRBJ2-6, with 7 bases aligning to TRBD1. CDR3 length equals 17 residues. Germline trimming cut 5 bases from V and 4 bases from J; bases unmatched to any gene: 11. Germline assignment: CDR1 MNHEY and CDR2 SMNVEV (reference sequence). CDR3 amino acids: CASSPGTAIPGANVLTF. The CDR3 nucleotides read TGTGCCAGCAGTCCCGGGACAGCTATCCCCGGGGCCAACGTCCTGACTTTC.

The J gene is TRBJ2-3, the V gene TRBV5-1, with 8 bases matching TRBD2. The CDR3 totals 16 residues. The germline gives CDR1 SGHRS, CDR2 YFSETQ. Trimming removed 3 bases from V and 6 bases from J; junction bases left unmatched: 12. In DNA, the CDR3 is TGCGCCAGCAGCTCAGGGATTTTTAAGCGGGGGGATACGCAGTATTTT. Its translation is CASSSGIFKRGDTQYF.

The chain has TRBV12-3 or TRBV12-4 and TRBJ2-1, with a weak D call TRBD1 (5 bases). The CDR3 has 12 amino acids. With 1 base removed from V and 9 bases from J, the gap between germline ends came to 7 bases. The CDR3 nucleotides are TGTGCCAGCAGTTTAGGGACACTTGAGCAGTTCTTC. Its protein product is CASSLGTLEQFF.

The CDR3, as DNA: TGTGCCAGCAATTTACTAGCGGGGATTCACAATGAGCAGTTCTTC. Its translation: CASNLLAGIHNEQFF. The rearrangement links TRBV2 to TRBJ2-1; 10 nucleotides match TRBD2. J gave up 5 bases and V 7 bases, and 8 bases lay outside the gene matches. CDR1 and CDR2 (germline): SNHLY, FYNNEI. The CDR3 totals 15 residues.

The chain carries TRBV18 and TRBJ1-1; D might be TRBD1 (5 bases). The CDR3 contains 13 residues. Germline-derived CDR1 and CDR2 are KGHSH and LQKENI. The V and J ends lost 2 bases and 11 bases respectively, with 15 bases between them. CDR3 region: CASSPDGARGAFF. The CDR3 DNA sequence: TGTGCCAGCTCACCAGACGGGGCGCGGGGGGCTTTCTTT.

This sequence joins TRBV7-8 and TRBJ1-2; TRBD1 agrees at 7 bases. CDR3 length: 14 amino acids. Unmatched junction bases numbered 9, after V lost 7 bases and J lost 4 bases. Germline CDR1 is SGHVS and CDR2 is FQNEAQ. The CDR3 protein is CASTLDRAAYGYTF. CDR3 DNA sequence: TGTGCCAGCACCCTAGACAGGGCTGCCTATGGCTACACCTTC. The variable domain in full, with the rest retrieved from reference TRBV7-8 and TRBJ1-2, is GAGVSQSPRYKVAKRGQDVALRCDPISGHVSLFWYQQALGQGPEFLTYFQNEAQLDKSGLPSDRFFAERPEGSVSTLKIQRTQQEDSAVYLCASTLDRAAYGYTFGSGTRLTVV.